The entry below describes one T cell receptor (beta chain). The sample originates from a study of blood T cell repertoires in COVID-19. Study context: The United States, Italy and Spain supplied acute and convalescent COVID-19 samples. T cells, B-cell-depleted T cells, or PBMCs provided the cDNA or gDNA that served as material.

CDR1 and CDR2 from the germline V gene are MGHRA and YSYEKL. CDR3 length: 17 residues. The J segment lost 4 bases and the V segment lost 0 bases, leaving 8 bases of the junction unmatched. The Seattle patients, enrolled during active infection, were followed longitudinally. Original processing methods: Estimates of nucleated cell counts were drawn from the amplification of reference gene primers. Libraries were prepared by immunoSEQ multiplex PCR; TCRdb keeps only in-frame clonotypes and omits some of them. For V, J and clone size, that table is used; D and trimming come from the DNA. The table lists 250,000 to 300,000 clones, 86% of them singletons, with around 13% in the top ten.

This clonotype originated in a woman between 65 and 79 years old with COVID-19, enrolled during active disease. The V call is TRBV4-1, the J call TRBJ2-3; 9 bases agree with TRBD2. Sequencing was performed on peripheral blood. CDR3 DNA sequence: TGCGCCAGCAGCCAAGATGGAGGCGGGGGGGTTTCAGATACGCAGTATTTT. Protein sequence: CASSQDGGGGVSDTQYF.